This T cell receptor beta chain appears in the sequencing data of a study of cytomegalovirus exposure and HLA in healthy donors. Whole-study context: Early released data had about 80 million unique TCRs, all coming from HLA-typed donors. Study findings and constraints: According to a later analysis, donors in an Asian-associated ancestry cluster reportedly had fewer N-insertions than the roughly 670-donor mean.

Germline values: CDR1 SEHNR, CDR2 FQNEAQ (reference sequence). V lost 3 bases, J lost 2 bases, and 7 bases stayed unmatched. CDR3 size: 15 residues. The PCR ran on 60 Vbeta and 13 Jbeta primers. Clones were sequenced by immunoSEQ multiplex PCR, and TCRdb holds only the in-frame ones, with some missing. The sample holds about 120,000 clones; about three quarters are singletons and the top ten take 3% to 4.5%. About this clone: Its antigen is undetermined.

What was sequenced was PBMCs. This chain links TRBV7-9 with TRBJ2-7; 7 nucleotides align to TRBD1. The TCR comes from a man aged 25 to 40 in good health and CMV-seronegative. This CDR3 reads CASSFTGQGAYEQYF. The CDR3 DNA is TGTGCCAGCAGCTTTACGGGCCAGGGGGCCTACGAGCAGTACTTC.